This T cell receptor (beta chain) was recovered during a study of T-cell memory formation after mild COVID-19. Germline V lookup: CDR1 MGHRA, CDR2 YSYEKL. The length of the CDR3 is 17 residues. V lost 7 bases and J lost 0; bases outside the gene matches: 9. This clonotype was found a few times. Antigen unknown. Study-level points and caveats: Clones shrinking from day 15 to 85 showed even CD4/CD8 mixes; later expanders tilted CD4+.

Each CDR3 protein is one row after TCRdb ran MiXCR on the 5' RACE reads. The table lists roughly 120,000 distinct CDR3 sequences, more than 15% of them singletons, with around 14% in the top ten. The sample was PBMCs or a T cell subset sorted from them (not recorded which). This clonotype was sampled from an adult woman who had mild COVID-19 (a few samples of this study predate the infection). Cell type and time point are not known. The chain has TRBV4-1 and TRBJ2-6, with TRBD1 matching over 7 bases. Here the CDR3 reads CASTTGDRVSGANVLTF. The CDR3 DNA follows: TGCGCCAGCACGACCGGGGACAGAGTCTCTGGGGCCAACGTCCTGACTTTC.